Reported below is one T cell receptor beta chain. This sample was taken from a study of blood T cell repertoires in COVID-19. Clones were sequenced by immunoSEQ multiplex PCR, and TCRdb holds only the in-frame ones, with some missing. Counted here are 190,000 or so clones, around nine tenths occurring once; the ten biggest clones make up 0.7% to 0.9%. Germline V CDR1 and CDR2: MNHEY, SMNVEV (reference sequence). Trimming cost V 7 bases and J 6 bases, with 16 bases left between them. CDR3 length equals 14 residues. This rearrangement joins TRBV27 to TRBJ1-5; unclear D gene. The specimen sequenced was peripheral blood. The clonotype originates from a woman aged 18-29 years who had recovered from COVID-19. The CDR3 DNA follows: TGTGCCAGCATAAGGGAGTTGCCACGTCAGCCCCAGCATTTT. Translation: CASIRELPRQPQHF.